This entry concerns a single T cell receptor beta chain. The sample is drawn from a study of T cell responses to AZD1222 COVID-19 vaccine. TCRdb's copy holds only in-frame clones and misses some; the assay was immunoSEQ multiplex PCR. Its clone listing holds about 140,000 clones. Sequences were obtained from peripheral blood. This clonotype was obtained from an adult in good health.

The CDR3 region is CASSLASGESIGGELFF. Here the CDR3 DNA reads TGCGCCAGCAGCTTGGCCTCAGGGGAAAGTATAGGCGGGGAGCTGTTTTTT. The rearrangement links TRBV5-1 to TRBJ2-2, with a weak D call TRBD1 (6 bases). V was clipped by 0 bases and J by 7 bases, with 19 bases between them. The germline CDR1 and CDR2 sequences are SGHRS and YFSETQ. CDR3 length: 17 amino acids.